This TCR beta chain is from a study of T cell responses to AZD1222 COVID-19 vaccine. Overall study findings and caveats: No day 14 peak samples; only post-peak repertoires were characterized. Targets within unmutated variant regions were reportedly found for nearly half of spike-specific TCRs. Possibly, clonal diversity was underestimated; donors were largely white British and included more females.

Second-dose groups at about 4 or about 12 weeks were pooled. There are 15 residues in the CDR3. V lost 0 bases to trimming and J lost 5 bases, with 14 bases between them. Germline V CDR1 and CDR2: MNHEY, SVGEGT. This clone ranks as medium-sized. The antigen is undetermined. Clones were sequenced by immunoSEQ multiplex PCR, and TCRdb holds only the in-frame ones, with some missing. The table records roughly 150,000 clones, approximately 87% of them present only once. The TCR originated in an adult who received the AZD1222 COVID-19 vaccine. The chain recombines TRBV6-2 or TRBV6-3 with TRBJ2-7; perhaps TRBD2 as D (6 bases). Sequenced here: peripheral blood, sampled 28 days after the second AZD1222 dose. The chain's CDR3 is CASSYSTGASDEQYF. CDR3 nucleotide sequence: TGTGCCAGCAGTTACTCAACGGGAGCCTCGGACGAGCAGTACTTC.